This TCR beta chain came from a study of post-analysis software for immune sequencing data (dated by TCRdb to between 2014 and 2016). With respect to the entire study: Disease courses on record covered relapsing-remitting, secondary progressive and progressive-relapsing multiple sclerosis, though some patients had no subtype annotation. The patient repertoires were compared against about a dozen previously published healthy control repertoires obtained from donors aged roughly 6 to 28 years. A subset of samples was prepared in parallel using single-end sample barcoding, then pooled and co-amplified after Illumina adapter ligation.

TCR beta repertoires were profiled from peripheral blood of 10 to 15 young patients with multiple sclerosis to demonstrate the VDJtools post-analysis software. The patients with multiple sclerosis were children and adolescents between roughly 6 and 17 years of age. Overall study results and their limits: Direct clustering with F measure showed strong co-clustering of samples prepared in the same batch, prompting a batch-effect correction. Significantly higher frequencies in patients than in controls were found for several TRBV segments, including TRBV5-6, TRBV5-1 and TRBV20-1. Significantly lower normalized Chao1 diversity was found in multiple sclerosis patients than in controls, suggesting substantial peripheral T-cell clonal expansion. The multiple sclerosis patient group was slightly younger than the control group.

At the junction V is shortened by 2 bases and J by 1 base; bases outside the gene matches: 4. The germline V gene encodes CDR1 SGHRS and CDR2 YFSETQ. The CDR3 covers 17 residues, taking in both the cysteine and the phenylalanine. Just CDR3 DNA is preserved here, 51 bases in frame from base 1. Libraries came from PCR. The reads were generated on an Illumina HiSeq 2500. To reduce PCR and sequencing biases, unique molecular identifiers were built into the TCR beta cDNA libraries. Per 1 to 10 million input T cells, some 500,000 cDNA molecules were obtained, such that each molecule approximated one T cell. The patient libraries were prepared and sequenced with the same protocol used for the earlier healthy control dataset. Within a given batch, samples were prepared together, multiplexed and sequenced on the same HiSeq lane. The study's own analysis went as follows. Raw barcoded reads were processed with MIGEC, and single-read molecular identifier groups were discarded before consensus assembly and CDR3 extraction. VDJtools was used for post-analysis of the clonotype tables, with diversity normalized by down-sampling every dataset to the smallest sample size. To correct batch-related cross-sample contamination, repertoire overlap clustering matched CDR3 amino acid sequences but not nucleotide sequences. The raw public data were reprocessed by TCRdb itself: fastp quality trimming at Q25, MiXCR clonotype calling, in-frame beta chains only. Records with the same CDR3 protein are collapsed into one entry carrying the most frequent genes and DNA. The authors' filters were not applied to this entry. The sample table records 700,000 to 900,000 distinct CDR3 sequences; 40% to 55% of these occur just once. The top ten hold 4.9% of the sample.

In its sample, this clonotype was seen a few times. The specificity of this receptor is unknown. No base quality values were provided; no much bigger clone lies one nucleotide off. Sequences were obtained from blood. The receptor chain draws on TRBV5-1 and TRBJ2-6; TRBD1 matches 9 bases in the middle. This TCR derives from a girl aged 5-17 years with multiple sclerosis. The CDR3 has the sequence CASSLTGGGSGANVLTF. The nucleotide sequence is given as TGCGCCAGCAGCTTAACAGGGGGCGGTTCTGGGGCCAACGTCCTGACTTTC. Where the CDR3 stops, the reference TRBV5-1 and TRBJ2-6 genes take over; the full variable domain is KAGVTQTPRYLIKTRGQQVTLSCSPISGHRSVSWYQQTPGQGLQFLFEYFSETQRNKGNFPGRFSGRQFSNSRSEMNVSTLELGDSALYLCASSLTGGGSGANVLTFGAGSRLTVL.